These T cell receptor beta chains were read from a single sample in a study of T cell repertoires in cytomegalovirus infection. TCRdb independently ran MiXCR on the reads; one entry per CDR3 protein. The sample has around 210,000 distinct CDR3 sequences; about 5.9% are singletons. The material sequenced was PBMCs. Receptors originate from a human donor in good health (CMV status not recorded). Some clones in this sample may be carry-over from other donors' samples. The CDR3 runs from the conserved cysteine through the conserved F or W. D genes are given only for firm matches. Not all rows give a size; the values are once, few, many and, for expanded clones, a class.

V: TRBV4-1; J: TRBJ2-7; size: many; length: 16; D: .; CDR3: CASSQDRQGLSYEQYF; DNA: TGCGCCAGCAGCCAAGATCGGCAGGGACTCTCCTACGAGCAGTACTTC
V: TRBV9; J: TRBJ1-1; size: many; length: 13; D: TRBD1; CDR3: CASNEGARGEAFF; DNA: TGTGCCAGCAACGAGGGGGCAAGGGGTGAAGCTTTCTTT
V: TRBV6-2/TRBV6-3; J: TRBJ2-3; size: .; length: 13; D: .; CDR3: CASRSSSTDTQYF; DNA: TGTGCCAGCCGGTCCTCTAGCACAGATACGCAGTATTTT
V: TRBV14; J: TRBJ2-7; size: many; length: 16; D: .; CDR3: CASSQDGWQGIHEQYF; DNA: TGTGCCAGCAGCCAAGATGGTTGGCAGGGGATCCACGAGCAGTACTTC
V: TRBV4-2; J: TRBJ2-7; size: many; length: 16; D: TRBD1; CDR3: CASSQDRGTVSYEQYF; DNA: TGTGCCAGCAGCCAAGATCGTGGGACAGTCTCCTACGAGCAGTACTTC
V: TRBV20-1; J: TRBJ1-3; size: .; length: 17; D: .; CDR3: CSARDLWTYSAGNTIYF; DNA: TGCAGTGCTAGAGATTTGTGGACTTATTCGGCTGGAAACACCATATATTTT
V: TRBV7-9; J: TRBJ2-5; size: many; length: 15; D: TRBD2; CDR3: CASSSGLAGGETQYF; DNA: TGTGCCAGCAGCTCGGGACTAGCGGGGGGGGAGACCCAGTACTTC
V: TRBV5-5; J: TRBJ2-1; size: many; length: 15; D: TRBD1; CDR3: CASSRPQGEYNEQFF; DNA: TGTGCCAGCAGCCGACCTCAGGGGGAATACAATGAGCAGTTCTTC
V: TRBV20-1; J: TRBJ2-7; size: many; length: 15; D: .; CDR3: CSASRSDAPGDEQYF; DNA: TGCAGTGCTAGTAGGTCGGATGCCCCCGGGGACGAGCAGTACTTC
V: TRBV3-1; J: TRBJ1-2; size: many; length: 13; D: TRBD1; CDR3: CASSPQGADGYTF; DNA: TGTGCCAGCAGTCCACAGGGGGCGGATGGCTACACCTTC
V: TRBV3-1; J: TRBJ1-2; size: many; length: 14; D: .; CDR3: CASSQALSLYGYTF; DNA: TGTGCCAGCAGCCAAGCCCTCTCACTGTATGGCTACACCTTC
V: TRBV7-9; J: TRBJ2-2; size: many; length: 13; D: .; CDR3: CASSSVGTGELFF; DNA: TGTGCCAGCAGCTCGGTCGGGACCGGGGAGCTGTTTTTT
V: TRBV20-1; J: TRBJ1-1; size: many; length: 13; D: .; CDR3: CSASTGPISEAFF; DNA: TGCAGTGCTAGTACAGGGCCAATCTCTGAAGCTTTCTTT
V: TRBV7-2; J: TRBJ2-1; size: many; length: 15; D: .; CDR3: CASSTTGSSYNEQFF; DNA: TGTGCCAGCAGCACTACAGGGAGCTCCTACAATGAGCAGTTCTTC
V: TRBV29-1; J: TRBJ1-4; size: few; length: 13; D: .; CDR3: CSVPGPLGEKLFF; DNA: TGCAGCGTTCCGGGACCACTGGGTGAAAAACTGTTTTTT
V: TRBV29-1; J: TRBJ1-5; size: few; length: 12; D: .; CDR3: CSVEREGQPQHF; DNA: TGCAGCGTTGAGCGGGAGGGTCAGCCCCAGCATTTT
V: TRBV7-9; J: TRBJ1-4; size: many; length: 13; D: .; CDR3: CASSRDGNEKLFF; DNA: TGTGCCAGCAGCCGGGACGGAAATGAAAAACTGTTTTTT
V: TRBV20-1; J: TRBJ2-3; size: many; length: 14; D: TRBD2; CDR3: CSAGRGVPEDTQYF; DNA: TGCAGTGCCGGCCGGGGGGTGCCCGAGGATACGCAGTATTTT
V: TRBV19; J: TRBJ2-1; size: .; length: 14; D: TRBD1; CDR3: CASREDRGTYEQFF; DNA: TGTGCCAGTAGAGAGGACAGGGGGACGTATGAGCAGTTCTTC
V: TRBV7-2; J: TRBJ1-2; size: many; length: 14; D: .; CDR3: CASSPGPVYGSYTF; DNA: TGTGCCAGCAGCCCAGGACCCGTTTATGGAAGCTACACCTTC
V: TRBV19; J: TRBJ1-1; size: many; length: 15; D: TRBD1; CDR3: CASSIGNRGFTEAFF; DNA: TGTGCCAGTAGTATAGGTAACAGGGGTTTCACTGAAGCTTTCTTT